The 18 T cell receptor gamma chains given below trace back to one sample, sequenced in a study of in vitro expanded adult blood gammadelta T cells. These TCRs are of unknown antigen specificity. TCRdb reanalysed the 5' RACE reads via CATT. The sample gives roughly 500 gamma-chain clones, 13% of which show up once; about 28% is in the top ten. After expansion, live CD3+ TCRgammadelta+ Vgamma9+ Vdelta2+ T cells were FACS-sorted. Zoledronate at approximately 1.1 uM was applied to PBMC for one day, followed by three washes. The cells grew for approximately 2 weeks in culture, receiving fresh IL-2 every 3 to 4 days. Source: gamma-delta T cells from peripheral blood expanded in culture, taken from an in vitro culture stimulated with zoledronate. Receptors were obtained from an adult in good health.

This clone was recorded a few times. The chain combines TRGV9 with TRGJP. Germline CDR1 and CDR2: GITISATS and ISYDGTV (reference sequence). The V gene end was trimmed by 6 bases and the J gene end by 6 bases; junction bases not matched to a gene: 8. The CDR3 has 16 residues. DNA for the CDR3: TGTGCCTTGTGGACCCTTGGAGAGTTGGGCAAAAAAATCAAGGTATTT. It is translated as CALWTLGELGKKIKVF.

About this clone: A far larger clone is off by one base, so a read error is likely. Other DNA sequences in this sample translate to the same CDR3. This chain links TRGV9 with TRGJP. Here the J gene came from matching the DNA to germline, since TCRdb omits it. CDR3 length: 19 amino acids. Germline V gene data show CDR1 as GITISATS and CDR2 as ISYDGTV (reference sequence). V was pared by 1 base and J by 13 bases, with 19 bases of the junction left unmatched. The CDR3 coding sequence is TGTGCCTTGTGGGAGGTACCCCTCGGGGGGACGTTAGGCAAAAAAATCAAGGTATTT. It translates to CALWEVPLGGTLGKKIKVF.

This clone is deemed large (0.1 to 1%). Distinct nucleotide sequences in the sample also encode this CDR3. The gene calls are TRGV9 and TRGJP. V trimming: 0 bases; J trimming: 7 bases; junction bases outside the gene matches: 3. This CDR3 spans 16 amino acids. Per the germline V gene, CDR1 is GITISATS and CDR2 is ISYDGTV (reference sequence). The CDR3 protein is CALWEVKELGKKIKVF. The CDR3 DNA is TGTGCCTTGTGGGAGGTGAAGGAGTTGGGCAAAAAAATCAAGGTATTT.

The genes are TRGV10 and TRGJP1. Germline matching of the DNA provided the J gene here, since TCRdb leaves it blank. TRGV10 is an open reading frame, and its role is uncertain. The CDR3 is made up of 13 amino acids. Trimming removed 8 bases from V and 5 bases from J; junction bases left unmatched: 6. CDR3 coding DNA: TGTGCTGCGTGGGATTATACTGGTTGGTTCAAGATATTT. Protein product: CAAWDYTGWFKIF.

In its sample, this clone is large. J is TRGJP and V is TRGV9. No J gene was available from TCRdb, and it was assigned here by a germline match of the DNA. From germline, CDR1 is GITISATS and CDR2 ISYDGTV (reference sequence). V shed 0 bases, J shed 9 bases, and the junction held 5 bases outside the gene matches. The length of the CDR3 is 16 residues. CDR3 sequence: CALWEVQALGKKIKVF. The CDR3 DNA follows: TGTGCCTTGTGGGAGGTGCAGGCGTTGGGCAAAAAAATCAAGGTATTT.

By sample fraction, this clone is large. V and J are TRGV9 and TRGJP. The CDR3 covers 18 residues. V shed 2 bases, J shed 4 bases, and the junction held 8 bases outside the gene matches. Per germline, CDR1 GITISATS and CDR2 ISYDGTV (reference sequence). The CDR3 nucleotides are TGTGCCTTGTGGGAGGGCTACCCTCAAGAGTTGGGCAAAAAAATCAAGGTATTT. Translated: CALWEGYPQELGKKIKVF.

This clone is classed as large (0.1 to 1%). The chain employs TRGV9 and TRGJP. V lost 2 bases and J lost 9; bases outside the gene matches: 10. In germline, CDR1 is GITISATS, CDR2 ISYDGTV (reference sequence). This CDR3 is 17 amino acids long. The CDR3 spells CALWEAADGLGKKIKVF. CDR3 nucleotides: TGTGCCTTGTGGGAGGCGGCAGACGGGTTGGGCAAAAAAATCAAGGTATTT.

This clone is categorized as hyperexpanded. Other DNA sequences in the sample encode the same CDR3. Here the CDR3 DNA reads TGTGCCTTGTGGGAGGCAAAAGAGTTGGGCAAAAAAATCAAGGTATTT. Translation: CALWEAKELGKKIKVF. This sequence joins TRGV9 and TRGJP. V lost 2 bases and J lost 5; bases outside the gene matches: 3. The V gene's germline CDR1 is GITISATS and CDR2 ISYDGTV (reference sequence). The CDR3 is made up of 16 amino acids.

With regard to this clone: This is likely an artifact of a read error, given a far larger clone one base away. Other DNA sequences in the same sample also yield this CDR3. The CDR3 nucleotides are TGTGCCTTGTGGGAGGCACAAGAATTGGGCAAAAAAATCAAGGTATTT. This codes for CALWEAQELGKKIKVF. This chain uses TRGV9 with TRGJP. Germline loops: CDR1 GITISATS, CDR2 ISYDGTV (reference sequence). The CDR3 has 16 residues.

This clone is categorized as medium-sized. This chain joins TRGV9 and TRGJ1 or TRGJ2. V dropped 0 bases and J dropped 11; count of bases not matched to a gene: 4. The CDR3 is made up of 11 amino acids. Germline-derived CDR1 and CDR2 are GITISATS and ISYDGTV (reference sequence). The CDR3 is CALWEVREKLF. CDR3 DNA sequence: TGTGCCTTGTGGGAGGTGCGGGAGAAACTCTTT.

On this clone itself: It is unclear where the CDR3 begins or ends on the DNA, so no DNA is shown, and the CDR3 is as TCRdb lists it. The V gene was identified as TRGV10, while no J gene was called. TRGV10 is recorded as an ORF, its role being uncertain. The CDR3 extends over 14 residues, inclusive of both ends. CDR3 residues: CTTVLRGIYYKKLF.

In its sample, this clone ranks as hyperexpanded (1% or more). The chain couples TRGV9 to TRGJP. V dropped 1 base and J dropped 9; count of bases not matched to a gene: 9. CDR1 and CDR2 (germline): GITISATS, ISYDGTV (reference sequence). This CDR3 is built from 17 residues. The CDR3 protein is CALWEVVKRLGKKIKVF. The CDR3, as DNA: TGTGCCTTGTGGGAGGTCGTTAAAAGGTTGGGCAAAAAAATCAAGGTATTT.

With respect to this clone: This could be a read error, since a much larger clone is one nucleotide away. CDR3 coding DNA: TGTGCCTTGTGGGAGGCTCAAGAGTTGGGCAAAAAAAACAAGGTATTT. It translates to CALWEAQELGKKNKVF. J is TRGJP and V is TRGV9. CDR3 length: 16 amino acids. CDR1 is GITISATS, CDR2 ISYDGTV, per germline (reference sequence).

By share, this clone ranks as large (0.1 to 1%). This chain links TRGV9 with TRGJP. The J segment lost 7 bases and the V segment lost 2 bases, leaving 11 bases of the junction unmatched. This CDR3 spans 18 amino acids. Per germline, CDR1 GITISATS and CDR2 ISYDGTV (reference sequence). CDR3 nucleotide sequence: TGTGCCTTGTGGGAGGAACCCCGACGGGAGTTGGGCAAAAAAATCAAGGTATTT. It specifies CALWEEPRRELGKKIKVF.

Concerning this clone: A much bigger clone sits one base away, suggesting this may be a read error. The J gene has no call, while the V gene is TRGV9. CDR3 size: 17 residues. The germline V gene has CDR1 GITISATS and CDR2 ISYDGTV (reference sequence). CDR3: CALWEVIQELGKKIRVF. The CDR3 nucleotides are TGTGCCTTGTGGGAGGTGATCCAAGAGTTGGGCAAAAAAATCAGGGTATTT.

The chain has TRGV9 and TRGJP1. No J segment appears in TCRdb, so it was assigned here by matching the sequence to germline. The CDR3 has 16 residues. Looked up from germline, CDR1 is GITISATS and CDR2 is ISYDGTV (reference sequence). The trim removed 3 bases at V and 1 base at J, leaving 8 bases unmatched. The CDR3 spells CALWEPQGTTGWFKIF. In DNA form, the CDR3 reads TGTGCCTTGTGGGAGCCGCAGGGTACCACTGGTTGGTTCAAGATATTT.

With respect to this clone: A far larger clone is one base from this, pointing to a likely read error. The J gene is TRGJP, the V gene TRGV9. TCRdb gives no J gene; it was assigned here by matching the DNA to germline. Germline lookup yields CDR1 GITISATS and CDR2 ISYDGTV (reference sequence). The CDR3 runs to 17 residues. The CDR3: CALWEVQGELGEKIKVF. DNA of the CDR3: TGTGCCTTGTGGGAGGTGCAGGGGGAGTTGGGCGAAAAAATCAAGGTATTT.

No V gene call was produced; the J gene was TRGJP. This CDR3 spans 15 amino acids. CDR3 residues: CALWENELGKKIKVF. The CDR3 region has the DNA TGTGCCTTGTGGGAAAATGAGTTGGGCAAAAAAATCAAGGTATTT.